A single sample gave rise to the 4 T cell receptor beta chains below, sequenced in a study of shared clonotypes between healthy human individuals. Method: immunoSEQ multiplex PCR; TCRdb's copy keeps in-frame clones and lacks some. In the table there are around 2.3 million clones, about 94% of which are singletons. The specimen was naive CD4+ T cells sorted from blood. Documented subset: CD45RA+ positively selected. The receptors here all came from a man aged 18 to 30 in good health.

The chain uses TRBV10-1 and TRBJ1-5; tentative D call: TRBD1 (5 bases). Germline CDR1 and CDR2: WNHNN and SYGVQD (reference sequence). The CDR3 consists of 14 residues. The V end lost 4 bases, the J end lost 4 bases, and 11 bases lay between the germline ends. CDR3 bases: TGCGCCAGCAGTGGGGGCGAGGTAAATCAGCCCCAGCATTTT. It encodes CASSGGEVNQPQHF.

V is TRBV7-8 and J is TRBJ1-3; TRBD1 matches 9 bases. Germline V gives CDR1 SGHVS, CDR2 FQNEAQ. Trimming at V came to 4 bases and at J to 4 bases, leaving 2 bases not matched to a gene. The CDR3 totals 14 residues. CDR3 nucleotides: TGTGCCAGCAGCTCCGGGACAGGGGGAAACACCATATATTTT. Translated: CASSSGTGGNTIYF.

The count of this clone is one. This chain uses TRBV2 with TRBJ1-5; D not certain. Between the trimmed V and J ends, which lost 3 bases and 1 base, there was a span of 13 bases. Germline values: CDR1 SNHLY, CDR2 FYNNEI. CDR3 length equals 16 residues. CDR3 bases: TGTGCCAGCAGTGAGTGGCGGGTGAGGAGCAATCAGCCCCAGCATTTT. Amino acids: CASSEWRVRSNQPQHF.

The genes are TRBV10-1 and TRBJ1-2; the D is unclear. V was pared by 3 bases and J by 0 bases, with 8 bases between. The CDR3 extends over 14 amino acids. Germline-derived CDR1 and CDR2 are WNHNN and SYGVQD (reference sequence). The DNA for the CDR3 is TGCGCCAGCAGTGATGCAGGTTCTAACTATGGCTACACCTTC. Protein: CASSDAGSNYGYTF.